This TCR beta chain was retrieved from a study of cytomegalovirus exposure and HLA in healthy donors. Study-wide background: Out of roughly 170 million T cells, an earlier analysis found over 100 million unique TCR beta sequences in total. General study points: A later analysis reportedly found fewer N-insertions in an Asian-associated ancestry cluster than the roughly 670-donor mean.

The ends were cut back, 1 base at V and 0 bases at J, with 7 bases in the middle. CDR1 and CDR2 (germline): SNHLY, FYNNEI. The CDR3 spans 15 residues. Primers for the PCR totalled 60 Vbeta and 13 Jbeta. Repertoires were generated with immunoSEQ multiplex PCR, while TCRdb's copy carries only in-frame clones and drops some. The sample yields about 180,000 clones, just under 80% seen once. This clone rates as medium-sized. Its cognate antigen is unknown. Donors consisted of healthy bone marrow donors. This TCR came from a woman aged 45-60 years in good health and CMV-seropositive. The sample consisted of PBMCs. The chain is built from TRBV2 and TRBJ1-3; D is unresolved. The chain's CDR3 is CASSEGLNSGNTIYF. As DNA, the CDR3 is TGTGCCAGCAGTGAAGGGCTGAACTCTGGAAACACCATATATTTT.